This TCR beta chain was observed in a study of blood T cell repertoires in COVID-19. Study summary: Samples representing acute and convalescent COVID-19 were sourced from the United States, Italy and Spain.

Original processing methods: How many nucleated cells were present was estimated from reference gene primer amplification. Data came from immunoSEQ multiplex PCR; TCRdb stores just in-frame clones and leaves some out. V, J and clone size were drawn from that table, and D and trimming were deduced from the DNA. The top ten clones hold roughly 3.6% of a sample with about 320,000 clones, 90% to 95% of them seen once. Recruitment covered 20 to 25 US areas and drew participants whose ages spanned roughly 18 to 89 years. In assigning cohorts, the study relied on participant-reported clinical history. The receptor's source is a young woman who had been exposed to COVID-19. Sequencing was done on a sample of PBMCs or T cells enriched from blood (not recorded which).

Written as DNA, the CDR3 is TGCGCCAGCAGCTTGGGACTAGCGGGGAACACCGGGGAGCTGTTTTTT. Encoded protein: CASSLGLAGNTGELFF. The chain joins TRBV5-1 to TRBJ2-2, with 10 positions matching TRBD2. The CDR3 is made up of 16 amino acids. Losses at the gene ends were 0 bases for V and 1 base for J; bases not matched to a gene: 0. Germline CDR1 reads SGHRS; CDR2 reads YFSETQ.